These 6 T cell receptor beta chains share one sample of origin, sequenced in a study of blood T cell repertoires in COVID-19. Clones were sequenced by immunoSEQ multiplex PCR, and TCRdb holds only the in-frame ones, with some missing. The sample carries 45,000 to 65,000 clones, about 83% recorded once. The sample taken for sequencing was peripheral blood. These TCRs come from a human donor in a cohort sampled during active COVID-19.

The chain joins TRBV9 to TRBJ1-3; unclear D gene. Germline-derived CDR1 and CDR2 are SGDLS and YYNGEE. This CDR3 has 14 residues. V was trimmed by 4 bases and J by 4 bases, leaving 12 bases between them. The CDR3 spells CASSPLISGNTIYF. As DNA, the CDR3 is TGTGCCAGCAGCCCCCTTATCTCCGGAAACACCATATATTTT.

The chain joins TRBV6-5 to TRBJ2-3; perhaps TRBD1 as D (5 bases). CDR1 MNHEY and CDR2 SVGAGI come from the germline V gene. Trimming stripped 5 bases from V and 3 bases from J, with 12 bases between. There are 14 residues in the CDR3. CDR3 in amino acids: CASSRNPGTDTQYF. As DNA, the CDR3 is TGTGCCAGCAGTAGGAACCCAGGGACAGATACGCAGTATTTT.

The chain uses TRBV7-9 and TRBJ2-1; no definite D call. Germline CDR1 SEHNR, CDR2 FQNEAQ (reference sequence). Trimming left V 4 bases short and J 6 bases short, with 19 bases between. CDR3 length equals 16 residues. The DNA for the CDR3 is TGTGCCAGCAGCTCCAGCGCGGAGTACCCCACCAATGAGCAGTTCTTC. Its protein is CASSSSAEYPTNEQFF.

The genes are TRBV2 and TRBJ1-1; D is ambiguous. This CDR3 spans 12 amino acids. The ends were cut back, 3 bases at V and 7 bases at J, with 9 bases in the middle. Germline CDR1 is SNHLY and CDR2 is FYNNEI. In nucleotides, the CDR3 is TGTGCCAGCAGTGATTACGGTAATGAAGCTTTCTTT. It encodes CASSDYGNEAFF.

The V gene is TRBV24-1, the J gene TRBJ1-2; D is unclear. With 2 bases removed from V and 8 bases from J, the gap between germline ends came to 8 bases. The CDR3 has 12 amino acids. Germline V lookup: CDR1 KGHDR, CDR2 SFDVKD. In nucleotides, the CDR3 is TGTGCCACCAGTGATTCCCTCGGGGGCTACACCTTC. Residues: CATSDSLGGYTF.

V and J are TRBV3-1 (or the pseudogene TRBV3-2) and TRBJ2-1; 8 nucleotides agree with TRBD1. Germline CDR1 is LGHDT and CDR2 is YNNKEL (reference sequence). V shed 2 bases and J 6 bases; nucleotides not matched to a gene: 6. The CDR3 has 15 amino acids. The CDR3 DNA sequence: TGTGCCAGCAGCCAACTAGACAGGGGTGGCAATGAGCAGTTCTTC. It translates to CASSQLDRGGNEQFF.